This T cell receptor beta chain was identified in a study of T-cell reconstitution after alpha-beta-depleted transplantation in children. During its preparation, the TCRbeta library received unique molecular identifiers. TCRdb processed the PCR reads anew with MiXCR; each CDR3 protein has one entry. The sample has about 580,000 distinct CDR3 sequences; roughly a quarter are singletons. Germline assignment: CDR1 MNHEY and CDR2 SMNVEV (reference sequence). With 4 bases clipped from V and 6 bases from J, the junction kept 1 base outside the gene matches. The CDR3 length is 12 residues. V gene TRBV27 combines with J gene TRBJ2-7, with TRBD1 matching 9 bases. This sequence was found in a boy younger than two with Wiskott-Aldrich syndrome, due to receive a stem cell transplant. This sample comprised PBMCs, obtained before TCRalphabeta/CD19-depleted stem cell transplant. CDR3 DNA: TGTGCCAGCAGTTGGACAGGGGCCGAGCAGTACTTC. Translated, it gives CASSWTGAEQYF.